Given below is one T cell receptor beta chain in context. This record comes from a study of tissue T cells after allogeneic stem cell transplantation. Trimming took off 4 bases at V and 8 bases at J, with 11 bases between the two ends. There are 12 residues in the CDR3. CDR3 sequences, V/J genes, frequencies and template counts came from survey-depth TCRbeta sequencing. TCRdb's table, derived via immunoSEQ multiplex PCR, lists solely in-frame clones and lacks some. The sample has several hundred clones, over 50% seen once. Sequences were derived from blood, sampled at autopsy. The chain employs TRBV12-3 or TRBV12-4 and TRBJ1-2; D is undetermined. The receptor was derived from a male patient older than 55 with steroid-refractory graft-versus-host disease after an allogeneic stem cell transplant. Some of the T cells may derive from the graft donor. The CDR3 is CASSSGGRGYTF. In DNA, the CDR3 is TGTGCCAGCAGTTCGGGAGGTCGGGGCTACACCTTC.